These 17 T cell receptor beta chains share one sample of origin, sequenced in a study of T cells in Graves' hyperthyroidism and ophthalmopathy. The CDR3 regions of TCR beta were amplified from RNA transcripts. With the HTBI primer set, the TCR CDR3 went through a first round of RT-PCR. TCRdb fed the multiplex PCR reads into MiXCR, producing one record per CDR3 protein. Of some 360,000 distinct CDR3 sequences in the sample, around 14% were seen once. The source material was blood. The receptors originated from a woman in her fifties or sixties with Graves' hyperthyroidism.

This clonotype was recorded at least ten times. The CDR3 sequence: CSALDRGDEKLFF. CDR3 DNA: TGCAGTGCTCTCGACAGGGGGGACGAAAAACTGTTTTTT. The V and J genes are TRBV20-1 and TRBJ1-4; 9 bases match TRBD1. This CDR3 has 13 residues. V shed 5 bases and J 8 bases; nucleotides not matched to a gene: 6. The V gene's germline CDR1 is DFQATT and CDR2 SNEGSKA (reference sequence).

This clonotype was found a few times. V usage is TRBV20-1 and J usage is TRBJ1-5; D gene unclear. The ends were cut back, 0 bases at V and 1 base at J, with 10 bases in the middle. The germline gives CDR1 DFQATT, CDR2 SNEGSKA (reference sequence). This CDR3 region has 15 residues. For the CDR3, the DNA is TGCAGTGCTAGAGATCGTCTGGCGAGCAATCAGCCCCAGCATTTT. This translates into CSARDRLASNQPQHF.

This clonotype was seen a few times. The V gene is TRBV7-9, the J gene TRBJ2-5, with D hard to call. V lost 5 bases and J lost 4, with 11 bases in between. The CDR3 has 13 residues. Germline V gives CDR1 SEHNR, CDR2 FQNEAQ (reference sequence). CDR3 residues: CASSQISRETQYF. CDR3 bases: TGTGCCAGCAGCCAAATATCAAGAGAGACCCAGTACTTC.

This clonotype has a count of ten or more. This chain joins TRBV12-3 or TRBV12-4 and TRBJ1-5; TRBD1 agrees at 8 bases. The CDR3 runs to 14 residues. V lost 3 bases, J lost 4 bases, and 2 bases stayed unmatched. The CDR3 DNA is TGTGCCAGCAGTTTTAACAGGGGGAATCAGCCCCAGCATTTT. Translation: CASSFNRGNQPQHF.

This chain uses TRBV4-1 with TRBJ2-1, with D possibly matching TRBD1 (5 bases). The V end was cut by 2 bases, the J end by 6 bases, with 11 bases between. Germline V gene data show CDR1 as MGHRA and CDR2 as YSYEKL. CDR3 length: 14 residues. CDR3 amino acids: CASSQLVRANEQFF. The CDR3 DNA reads TGCGCCAGCAGCCAACTGGTCAGGGCCAATGAGCAGTTCTTC.

This chain connects TRBV4-1 to TRBJ2-1, with D uncertain. The germline V and J ends were trimmed by 1 base and 7 bases, with 11 bases remaining between them. CDR3 size: 14 residues. Germline lookup yields CDR1 MGHRA and CDR2 YSYEKL. This chain's CDR3 is CASSQAVSTNEQFF. The CDR3 nucleotides are TGCGCCAGCAGCCAAGCGGTTTCTACTAATGAGCAGTTCTTC.

This clonotype was seen only a few times. This chain links TRBV5-1 with TRBJ2-7; TRBD1 is a possible D gene (5 bases). V lost 4 bases to trimming and J lost 4 bases, with 21 bases between them. Germline CDR1 reads SGHRS; CDR2 reads YFSETQ. CDR3 length: 16 residues. The CDR3 DNA is TGCGCCAGCAGCCCGGGCCAGGGCAGGAGAGAGTACGAGCAGTACTTC. It translates to CASSPGQGRREYEQYF.

In this sample, this clonotype turned up many times. The genes are TRBV3-1 and TRBJ2-5; D perhaps matches TRBD2 (5 bases). Per the germline V gene, CDR1 is LGHDT and CDR2 is YNNKEL (reference sequence). V was pared by 5 bases and J by 5 bases, with 12 bases between. The CDR3 consists of 13 residues. The CDR3 DNA sequence: TGTGCCAGCAGCGTCACAAGGAGGGAGACCCAGTACTTC. Translated: CASSVTRRETQYF.

This clonotype was seen ten or more times. The genes are TRBV3-1 and TRBJ1-1, with D possibly TRBD1 on 5 matching bases. In germline, CDR1 is LGHDT, CDR2 YNNKEL (reference sequence). Trimming removed 2 bases at V and 4 bases at J, with 17 bases between. The CDR3 has 16 residues. The CDR3 loop reads CASSQWDLGRSTEAFF. CDR3 in DNA: TGTGCCAGCAGCCAATGGGACCTCGGTAGGAGCACTGAAGCTTTCTTT.

A single count supports this clonotype. This chain joins TRBV7-9 and TRBJ2-7; 12 bases line up with TRBD1. V trimming: 3 bases; J trimming: 6 bases; junction bases outside the gene matches: 12. CDR3 length: 17 residues. Germline CDR1 SEHNR, CDR2 FQNEAQ (reference sequence). The DNA of the CDR3 is TGTGCCAGCAGCTTGGGACAGGGGGCTTCCGGCTACTCCGAGCAGTACTTC. This translates into CASSLGQGASGYSEQYF.

This clonotype was observed a handful of times. The chain combines TRBV19 with TRBJ2-3; the match to TRBD2 covers 7 bases. Germline values: CDR1 LNHDA, CDR2 SQIVND (reference sequence). The CDR3 loop spans 16 amino acids. V shed 5 bases, J shed 1 base, and the junction held 9 bases outside the gene matches. The CDR3 loop is CASSSQGSGGTDTQYF. Written as DNA, the CDR3 is TGTGCCAGTAGTTCCCAGGGAAGCGGGGGCACAGATACGCAGTATTTT.

This clonotype appeared many times. The gene calls are TRBV7-8 and TRBJ2-1, with 9 nucleotides matching TRBD1. Trimming removed 6 bases from V and 2 bases from J; junction bases left unmatched: 8. There are 16 residues in the CDR3. Germline CDR1 reads SGHVS; CDR2 reads FQNEAQ. The CDR3 here is CASRGRTGATYNEQFF. CDR3 nucleotides: TGTGCCAGCAGGGGCCGGACAGGGGCCACCTACAATGAGCAGTTCTTC.

This clonotype was seen at least ten times. Compared with germline, one end of the junction differs, possibly owing to a read error. This chain links TRBV12-3 or TRBV12-4 with TRBJ1-1; D may be TRBD1 (5 bases). The length of the CDR3 is 14 residues. CDR3 region: CTSSLDTMNTEAFF. The CDR3 bases are TGTACCAGCAGCCTGGACACTATGAACACTGAAGCTTTCTTT.

This clonotype occurred many times. The rearrangement uses TRBV20-1 and TRBJ2-1, with 14 bases that match TRBD2. Per germline, CDR1 DFQATT and CDR2 SNEGSKA (reference sequence). The CDR3 contains 18 residues. The J segment lost 4 bases and the V segment lost 4 bases, leaving 12 bases of the junction unmatched. The CDR3 DNA reads as TGCAGTGCTACGACGGCCGGGACTAGCGGGAGTGGGTACAATGAGCAGTTCTTC. It codes for CSATTAGTSGSGYNEQFF.

This clonotype was seen ten or more times. This sequence joins TRBV11-3 and TRBJ2-2, with unresolved D. CDR1 is SGHNT, CDR2 YENEEA, per germline. CDR3 length: 15 amino acids. The ends were cut back, 5 bases at V and 0 bases at J, with 10 bases in the middle. CDR3 bases: TGTGCCAGCAGCCCCAGAGTCGCGAACACCGGGGAGCTGTTTTTT. Its protein is CASSPRVANTGELFF. The full variable domain, in which reference TRBV11-3 and TRBJ2-2 provide the parts outside the CDR3, is EAGVVQSPRYKIIEKKQPVAFWCNPISGHNTLYWYLQNLGQGPELLIRYENEEAVDDSQLPKDRFSAERLKGVDSTLKIQPAELGDSAVYLCASSPRVANTGELFFGEGSRLTVL.

This clonotype was counted between two and nine times. The rearrangement uses TRBV19 and TRBJ2-4; 8 bases are a match to TRBD2. The V segment lost 6 bases and the J segment 0 bases; nucleotides outside the gene matches: 13. CDR1 and CDR2 from the germline V gene are LNHDA and SQIVND (reference sequence). The CDR3 is 18 residues long. This CDR3 reads CASSWSVTSDLAKNIQYF. The CDR3 nucleotides read TGTGCCAGTAGCTGGTCCGTGACTAGCGACCTAGCCAAAAACATTCAGTACTTC.

At least ten counts were recorded for this clonotype. The J gene is TRBJ1-1, the V gene TRBV19, with a weak D call TRBD1 (5 bases). This CDR3 comprises 16 residues. Germline CDR1 reads LNHDA; CDR2 reads SQIVND (reference sequence). Trimming removed 7 bases from V and 3 bases from J, with 21 bases in between. The CDR3 DNA reads as TGTGCCAGTAAGTCAATCGGATCAGGGAGGGACACTGAAGCTTTCTTT. Encoded protein: CASKSIGSGRDTEAFF.